Following are 11 T cell receptor beta chains from one sample sequenced in a study of cytomegalovirus exposure and HLA in healthy donors (dated by TCRdb to about 2017). Receptor amplification or capture employed the immunoSEQ multiplex PCR assay. For the multiplex PCR, a mixture combining 60 forward primers for TCR Vbeta segments and 13 reverse primers for TCR Jbeta segments was used. The immuneACCESS repertoire file appears here via TCRdb, limited to in-frame rearrangements. These files lack a portion of the clones; in checked studies, under half of the deficit traces to unresolved V genes, and the cause of the others is not known. The sample yields about 160,000 clones; less than 85% were counted once. Clones ranked in the top ten supply roughly 6.3% of the sample. Material: PBMCs. These receptors were taken from a man aged 50-59 years in good health and CMV-seropositive.

Here the CDR3 DNA reads TGTGCCAGCAGTTCACAAGGCTACACCTTC. Amino acids: CASSSQGYTF. This chain connects TRBV28 to TRBJ1-2; D remains ambiguous. The CDR3 is 10 amino acids. The V and J ends lost 4 bases and 8 bases respectively, with 5 bases between them. CDR1 and CDR2 (germline): MDHEN, SYDVKM.

J is TRBJ1-4 and V is TRBV28; D gene unclear. Germline lookup yields CDR1 MDHEN and CDR2 SYDVKM. The CDR3 is made up of 16 amino acids. V dropped 1 base and J dropped 2 bases, with 11 bases sitting between them. CDR3 DNA: TGTGCCAGCAGTTTATTAGGAGGGAGGACTAATGAAAAACTGTTTTTT. Amino acids: CASSLLGGRTNEKLFF.

This clone has only one observation. The chain links TRBV19 to TRBJ1-5; 8 bases are a match to TRBD1. Germline V gives CDR1 LNHDA, CDR2 SQIVND (reference sequence). V lost 5 bases and J lost 6; bases outside the gene matches: 9. This CDR3 has 15 residues. The CDR3 loop reads CASSQDRGRRQPQHF. CDR3 DNA sequence: TGTGCCAGTAGTCAAGACAGGGGACGCCGTCAGCCCCAGCATTTT.

A remark on this clone: One end of the junction fails to match germline, which may point to a read error. The chain employs TRBV19 and TRBJ1-1; 9 bases map to TRBD1. CDR3 size: 18 residues. Germline values: CDR1 LNHDA, CDR2 SQIVND (reference sequence). The CDR3: CASRIESSGTGWGTEAFF. DNA of the CDR3: TGTGCCAGTAGGATAGAGAGTTCCGGGACAGGGTGGGGTACTGAAGCTTTCTTT.

V usage is TRBV28 and J usage is TRBJ1-4; TRBD1 is a possible D gene (6 bases). CDR3 length: 13 residues. The germline CDR1 and CDR2 sequences are MDHEN and SYDVKM. V was pared by 7 bases and J by 4 bases, with 10 bases between. Here the CDR3 reads CASKGEGNEKLFF. Written as DNA, the CDR3 is TGTGCCAGCAAGGGGGAGGGTAATGAAAAACTGTTTTTT.

The V and J genes are TRBV6-1 and TRBJ2-1; 13 bases are shared with TRBD2. The CDR3 has 16 amino acids. Germline V gene sequence: CDR1 MNHNS, CDR2 SASEGT. The J segment lost 8 bases and the V segment lost 4 bases, leaving 8 bases of the junction unmatched. In DNA form, the CDR3 reads TGTGCCAGCAGTGGTGGGACTAGCGGGACCATGGATGAGCAGTTCTTC. Amino acid sequence: CASSGGTSGTMDEQFF.

The table lists this clone with a few counts. V is TRBV29-1 and J is TRBJ2-1; TRBD2 agrees at 9 bases. CDR1 is SQVTM and CDR2 is ANQGSEA in the germline V gene. The J segment lost 5 bases and the V segment lost 4 bases, leaving 6 bases of the junction unmatched. There are 14 residues in the CDR3. The CDR3 DNA sequence: TGCAGCGTTGTAGGCGGGAGGGGTCACAATGAGCAGTTCTTC. It specifies CSVVGGRGHNEQFF.

V and J are TRBV6-5 and TRBJ2-5; 9 nucleotides align to TRBD1. The CDR3 spans 16 residues. The ends lost 4 bases at V and 2 bases at J; junction bases unmatched: 8. CDR1 and CDR2 from the germline V gene are MNHEY and SVGAGI. The CDR3 loop is CASSSGGTGRQETQYF. The CDR3 coding sequence is TGTGCCAGCAGTTCGGGCGGGACAGGGAGACAAGAGACCCAGTACTTC.

The chain employs TRBV5-1 and TRBJ2-5, with 9 bases fitting TRBD2. Judging by the DNA end, TRBJ2-7 fits better; the J call may be wrong. The CDR3 is 16 residues long. Germline CDR1 SGHRS, CDR2 YFSETQ. The CDR3 is CASSSRSGLALYEQYF. In nucleotides, the CDR3 is TGCGCCAGCAGCTCTCGATCGGGACTAGCCCTCTACGAGCAGTACTTC.

The chain recombines TRBV29-1 with TRBJ1-2; D is possibly TRBD1 (5 bases). Trimming took off 1 base at V and 0 bases at J, with 15 bases between the two ends. The V gene's germline CDR1 is SQVTM and CDR2 ANQGSEA. This CDR3 contains 16 residues. The CDR3 DNA follows: TGCAGCGTTGAAGGTGGGGGGGGGAACGCTAACTATGGCTACACCTTC. Its protein is CSVEGGGGNANYGYTF.

This chain links TRBV5-1 with TRBJ2-3; 7 nucleotides line up with TRBD2. J was trimmed by 10 bases and V by 0 bases; bases with no gene match: 5. CDR1 is SGHRS and CDR2 is YFSETQ in the germline V gene. The CDR3 extends over 13 amino acids. Written as DNA, the CDR3 is TGCGCCAGCAGCTTGGCTCTAGCGGCCCCGCAGTATTTT. This translates into CASSLALAAPQYF.